Listed here are 8 T cell receptor beta chains from one sample, sequenced in a study of blood T cell repertoires in COVID-19. The assay was immunoSEQ multiplex PCR, and TCRdb's table has in-frame clones only and misses some. The repertoire holds roughly 150,000 clones, with 60% to 80% as singletons. Sequencing was done on a sample of peripheral blood. The receptors were gathered from a man aged 55 to 69 who had recovered from COVID-19.

J is TRBJ2-3 and V is TRBV27; weak D call: TRBD2 (6 bases). CDR1 is MNHEY and CDR2 is SMNVEV in the germline V gene (reference sequence). The CDR3 runs 15 residues. Trimming removed 5 bases from V and 4 bases from J, with 16 bases in between. In DNA form, the CDR3 reads TGTGCCAGCAGTCCTCCGCGGGGTAGGGCAGATACGCAGTATTTT. It codes for CASSPPRGRADTQYF.

This sequence joins TRBV5-1 and TRBJ2-3; possibly TRBD2 for D (6 bases). This CDR3 region has 15 residues. V dropped 5 bases and J dropped 5 bases, with 18 bases sitting between them. Per the germline V gene, CDR1 is SGHRS and CDR2 is YFSETQ. The CDR3 DNA is TGCGCCAGCAGGTCACTACCCGGGGGTAGAGATACGCAGTATTTT. This gives the protein CASRSLPGGRDTQYF.

V usage is TRBV9 and J usage is TRBJ1-5; D is possibly TRBD1 (6 bases). The CDR3 extends over 14 amino acids. CDR1 SGDLS and CDR2 YYNGEE come from the germline V gene. V dropped 4 bases and J dropped 1 base, with 9 bases sitting between them. The CDR3 is CASSPQGSNQPQHF. The DNA of the CDR3 is TGTGCCAGCAGCCCTCAGGGGAGCAATCAGCCCCAGCATTTT.

The CDR3 DNA is TGTGCCAGCACCACGCACGGGGACACCGGGGAGCTGTTTTTT. Translation gives CASTTHGDTGELFF. The chain has TRBV3-1 (or the pseudogene TRBV3-2) and TRBJ2-2; a possible D gene is TRBD2 (5 bases). The CDR3 totals 14 residues. Germline V gene lookup returns CDR1 LGHDT and CDR2 YNNKEL (reference sequence). V was trimmed by 7 bases and J by 3 bases, leaving 12 bases between them.

V is TRBV7-9 and J is TRBJ2-7; 9 nucleotides align to TRBD1. Germline V gene data show CDR1 as SEHNR and CDR2 as FQNEAQ (reference sequence). The CDR3 length is 12 residues. The ends lost 1 base at V and 13 bases at J; junction bases unmatched: 5. The CDR3: CASSLGDRVLYF. The CDR3 DNA is TGTGCCAGCAGCTTAGGGGACAGGGTTCTCTACTTC.

The chain carries TRBV6-1 and TRBJ1-6; no reliable D call. V lost 2 bases to trimming and J lost 13 bases, with 12 bases between them. The CDR3 is made up of 13 amino acids. The germline V gene encodes CDR1 MNHNS and CDR2 SASEGT. The chain's CDR3 is CASSEMGSGPLHF. CDR3 sequence (DNA): TGTGCCAGCAGTGAAATGGGGAGTGGGCCCCTCCACTTT.

This chain joins TRBV19 and TRBJ1-5; a possible D gene is TRBD1 (6 bases). V shed 5 bases and J shed 3 bases, with 17 bases lying between them. Germline loops: CDR1 LNHDA, CDR2 SQIVND (reference sequence). The CDR3 covers 16 residues. This CDR3 reads CASSPSVTGNNQPQHF. As DNA, the CDR3 is TGTGCCAGTAGTCCCTCCGTTACAGGGAACAATCAGCCCCAGCATTTT.

The V gene is TRBV7-2, the J gene TRBJ1-4; D may be TRBD1 (6 bases). This CDR3 contains 15 residues. Trimming left V 5 bases short and J 4 bases short, with 14 bases between. Looked up from germline, CDR1 is SGHTA and CDR2 is FQGNSA. The CDR3 bases are TGTGCCAGCAGCCTCGGGACAAGCCTTAATGAAAAACTGTTTTTT. This translates into CASSLGTSLNEKLFF. Full variable domain (missing parts from reference TRBV7-2 and TRBJ1-4): GAGVSQSPSNKVTEKGKDVELRCDPISGHTALYWYRQSLGQGLEFLIYFQGNSAPDKSGLPSDRFSAERTGGSVSTLTIQRTQQEDSAVYLCASSLGTSLNEKLFFGSGTQLSVL.